A single sample is the source of the 9 T cell receptor beta chains below, sequenced in a study of blood T cell repertoires in COVID-19 (dated by TCRdb to 2018 to 2021). The method was the immunoSEQ multiplex PCR assay. This immuneACCESS table, as held by TCRdb, lists in-frame sequences with V and J called but not all clones. Of the missing ones, under half trace to an unresolved V gene in checked studies; the others have no known cause. This sample comprises a few hundred thousand clones, 83% of them detected only once. The biggest ten clones account for about 1.3% of the sample. Sequencing was done on a sample of peripheral blood. These receptors all stem from a woman aged 30 to 39 with COVID-19, enrolled during active disease.

V is TRBV27 and J is TRBJ1-3; possibly TRBD1 for D (6 bases). This CDR3 contains 15 residues. Deletions cut 0 bases from V and 4 bases from J, with 10 bases between. The germline CDR1 and CDR2 sequences are MNHEY and SMNVEV (reference sequence). Here the CDR3 DNA reads TGTGCCAGCAGTTTATCTGCGGGGGCCGGAAACACCATATATTTT. Translated, it gives CASSLSAGAGNTIYF.

This chain joins TRBV2 and TRBJ1-2, with TRBD1 identical over 7 bases. There are 14 residues in the CDR3. Losses at the gene ends were 6 bases for V and 0 bases for J; bases not matched to a gene: 4. Looked up from germline, CDR1 is SNHLY and CDR2 is FYNNEI. CDR3 amino acids: CASSFQGANYGYTF. For the CDR3, the DNA is TGTGCCAGCAGCTTCCAGGGGGCTAACTATGGCTACACCTTC.

This clone was recorded a few times. The chain is built from TRBV19 and TRBJ1-5; 9 nucleotides line up with TRBD1. With V trimmed by 6 bases and J by 5 bases, 2 bases remained unmatched. This CDR3 comprises 13 residues. Per the germline V gene, CDR1 is LNHDA and CDR2 is SQIVND (reference sequence). The CDR3 sequence is CASRQGADQPQHF. The CDR3 DNA reads TGTGCCAGTAGACAGGGGGCGGATCAGCCCCAGCATTTT.

This clone was observed once. The chain recombines TRBV11-3 with TRBJ2-7, with 10 bases aligning to TRBD1. Germline loops: CDR1 SGHNT, CDR2 YENEEA. The CDR3 is 13 residues long. J lost 4 bases, V lost 8 bases, and 5 bases had no gene match. The CDR3 DNA reads TGTGCCAGCCCATCGGACAGGGGGTACGAGCAGTACTTC. Its translation is CASPSDRGYEQYF.

This clone was seen just once. The V gene is TRBV7-8, the J gene TRBJ2-5; 7 nucleotides line up with TRBD1. V dropped 1 base and J dropped 5; count of bases not matched to a gene: 4. The germline CDR1 and CDR2 sequences are SGHVS and FQNEAQ. This CDR3 contains 14 residues. CDR3 in amino acids: CASSLERQGETQYF. CDR3 DNA sequence: TGTGCCAGCAGCTTAGAACGACAGGGCGAGACCCAGTACTTC. The entire variable domain, with the rest obtained from reference TRBV7-8 and TRBJ2-5, is as follows: GAGVSQSPRYKVAKRGQDVALRCDPISGHVSLFWYQQALGQGPEFLTYFQNEAQLDKSGLPSDRFFAERPEGSVSTLKIQRTQQEDSAVYLCASSLERQGETQYFGPGTRLLVL.

V gene TRBV7-9 combines with J gene TRBJ2-1; weak D call: TRBD2 (6 bases). V lost 2 bases, J lost 8 bases, and 16 bases lay in between. The CDR3 runs to 15 residues. The germline gives CDR1 SEHNR, CDR2 FQNEAQ (reference sequence). DNA for the CDR3: TGTGCCAGCAGCTTAAAGACTAGATTCTTTGATGAGCAGTTCTTC. Residues: CASSLKTRFFDEQFF.

This chain links TRBV20-1 with TRBJ2-5; D is undetermined. V gave up 5 bases and J gave up 5 bases, with 9 bases separating them. This CDR3 has 11 amino acids. Per the germline V gene, CDR1 is DFQATT and CDR2 is SNEGSKA (reference sequence). The CDR3 DNA follows: TGCAGTGCTCCGACTTGGGAGACCCAGTACTTC. It yields the protein CSAPTWETQYF.

The chain combines TRBV6-1 with TRBJ2-1; 7 bases agree with TRBD2. V trimming: 5 bases; J trimming: 2 bases; junction bases outside the gene matches: 6. The CDR3 extends over 15 amino acids. CDR1 is MNHNS, CDR2 SASEGT, per germline. CDR3: CASSLRGTTYNEQFF. CDR3 DNA: TGTGCCAGCAGTCTCCGCGGGACTACCTACAATGAGCAGTTCTTC.

The CDR3 region is CASSPTGGTNEKLFF. CDR3 coding DNA: TGTGCCAGCAGCCCGACCGGGGGGACTAATGAAAAACTGTTTTTT. The rearrangement joins TRBV3-1 (or the pseudogene TRBV3-2) to TRBJ1-4; maybe TRBD1 (5 bases). This CDR3 contains 15 residues. Germline CDR1 is LGHDT and CDR2 is YNNKEL (reference sequence). Trimming pared 4 bases from V and 2 bases from J, leaving 11 bases between.